The present T cell receptor beta chain was sequenced within a study of read filtering for tumor transcriptome and immune sequencing. The V gene's germline CDR1 is MDHEN and CDR2 SYDVKM. V was clipped by 6 bases and J by 1 base; unmatched bases: 5. The CDR3 has 14 amino acids. Molecular barcoded adaptors covering alpha/delta and beta/gamma chains were used on roughly 370 ng RNA. Each CDR3 protein is one row after TCRdb ran MiXCR on the reads. Here the sample spans roughly 46,000 distinct CDR3 sequences, over 9.5% being singletons. This clonotype occurred many times. V and J are TRBV28 and TRBJ1-1; 7 bases align to TRBD1. This clonotype originated in a donor at least 40 years old with multiple myeloma. The sample was a population of CD138-negative cells sorted from bone marrow. The CDR3 reads CASRPGQSNTEAFF. CDR3 nucleotide sequence: TGTGCCAGCAGGCCGGGACAGTCGAACACTGAAGCTTTCTTT.